The sequence of this TCR beta chain was determined in a study of beta chain features in type 1 diabetes. On the study more broadly: Across the samples, approximately 98,000,000 sorted cells were examined in total.

As every portion of the isolated RNA was reverse transcribed, the sequencing read expressed TCRB transcripts. The data were produced by immunoSEQ multiplex PCR, yet TCRdb's version contains in-frame clones alone and is incomplete. The table lists 330,000 or so clones, 14% of them singletons. There are 11 residues in the CDR3. Germline CDR1 and CDR2: KGHSH and LQKENI. V lost 3 bases to trimming and J lost 8 bases, with 7 bases between them. Sorting based on CD45RO/CCR7/CD25/CD127/CD95/CD27 separated CD4+ naive, central memory, regulatory and stem cell-like memory cells. This clone came up many times. The antigen is not known. Study-wide findings and caveats: Reads derived from cDNA could over-represent cells showing high TCR expression. Any role of HLA type in TCRB rearrangement remained unresolved here.

The chain joins TRBV18 to TRBJ1-1, with D tentatively TRBD1 (6 bases). The sequence was obtained from a man aged 25 to 40 in good health. The sequencing sample was made of central memory CD4+ T cells from blood. The CDR3 coding sequence is TGTGCCAGCTCACCGGGACAAGAAGCTTTCTTT. This translates into CASSPGQEAFF.